These T cell receptor beta chains were read from a single sample in a study of T-cell memory formation after mild COVID-19. TCRdb fed the 5' RACE reads into MiXCR, producing one record per CDR3 protein. The repertoire holds 530,000 or so distinct CDR3 sequences, with 15% to 20% as singletons. Input material: PBMCs or a T cell subset sorted from them (not recorded which). These receptors all stem from an adult woman who had mild COVID-19 (a few samples of this study predate the infection). Cell type and time point are not known. Each CDR3 is given with its conserved first and last residue. The D gene is left open where the match is weak. A row's size may be missing; if present it is once, few, many or a size class.

TRBV24-1	TRBJ2-2	NA	NA	CATSDFGDTGELFF	TGTGCCACCAGTGATTTTGGAGACACCGGGGAGCTGTTTTTT
TRBV7-2	TRBJ1-4	few	NA	CASSLSLRREKLFF	TGTGCCAGCAGCTTATCTTTGCGGAGGGAAAAACTGTTTTTT
TRBV9	TRBJ1-5	few	NA	CASSEGRTSNQPQHF	TGTGCCAGCAGCGAGGGACGGACCAGCAATCAGCCCCAGCATTTT
TRBV5-5	TRBJ2-3	few	NA	CASSLPPTGAGADTQYF	TGTGCCAGCAGCTTACCCCCAACGGGAGCGGGTGCAGATACGCAGTATTTT
TRBV5-4	TRBJ2-7	few	TRBD2	CASSTGTSGPYEQYF	TGTGCCAGCAGTACCGGGACTAGCGGACCCTACGAGCAGTACTTC
TRBV7-9	TRBJ1-1	few	NA	CASSLVVSASPDLEAFF	TGTGCCAGCAGCTTAGTTGTCTCAGCCAGCCCTGACCTTGAAGCTTTCTTT
TRBV19	TRBJ2-5	few	TRBD2	CASRGSASGREETQYF	TGTGCCAGTAGAGGGAGCGCTAGCGGGAGGGAAGAGACCCAGTACTTC
TRBV10-3	TRBJ1-3	NA	TRBD1	CAISAGQGVIGNTIYF	TGTGCCATCAGTGCCGGACAGGGGGTGATTGGAAACACCATATATTTT
TRBV4-1	TRBJ2-5	NA	TRBD2	CASSRLPVASGTNQETQYF	TGCGCCAGCAGCCGATTGCCTGTTGCTAGCGGGACAAACCAAGAGACCCAGTACTTC
TRBV30	TRBJ2-3	few	TRBD2	CAWSVSGITDTQYF	TGTGCCTGGAGTGTTAGCGGGATCACAGATACGCAGTATTTT
TRBV5-1	TRBJ2-6	NA	NA	CASSNPGTSGANVLTF	TGCGCCAGCAGCAACCCCGGCACATCTGGGGCCAACGTCCTGACTTTC
TRBV14	TRBJ2-1	few	TRBD1	CASRRTGLNNEQFF	TGTGCCAGCAGAAGGACAGGGCTGAACAATGAGCAGTTCTTC
TRBV9	TRBJ1-2	few	NA	CASSGRDGSYGYTF	TGTGCCAGCAGCGGACGGGACGGGAGCTATGGCTACACCTTC
TRBV7-3	TRBJ2-1	many	TRBD1	CASSLDRVNEQFF	TGTGCCAGCAGCTTGGACAGGGTAAATGAGCAGTTCTTC
TRBV4-3	TRBJ2-7	few	NA	CASSQDSGRYEQYF	TGCGCCAGCAGCCAAGATTCAGGGAGGTACGAGCAGTACTTC
TRBV4-1	TRBJ1-2	few	NA	CASSQGAANYGYTF	TGCGCCAGCAGCCAGGGGGCGGCTAACTATGGCTACACCTTC
TRBV18	TRBJ2-7	few	NA	CASSPQIDEQYF	TGTGCCAGCTCACCACAAATCGACGAGCAGTACTTC
TRBV14	TRBJ1-2	few	NA	CASSPGGLRQLGHGYTF	TGTGCCAGCAGCCCTGGTGGGTTAAGGCAGCTTGGCCATGGCTACACCTTC
TRBV3-1	TRBJ2-6	few	NA	CASSQVDSGSGANVLTF	TGTGCCAGCAGCCAAGTAGATTCAGGCTCAGGGGCCAACGTCCTGACTTTC
TRBV5-1	TRBJ1-2	few	TRBD1	CASGLGTVYDYGYTF	TGCGCCAGCGGCCTAGGGACAGTGTACGACTATGGCTACACCTTC
TRBV30	TRBJ1-5	NA	TRBD1	CAWRGTGGYQPQHF	TGTGCCTGGAGAGGGACAGGGGGTTATCAGCCCCAGCATTTT
TRBV6-5	TRBJ1-1	few	TRBD1	CASTPTGGNTEAFF	TGTGCCAGCACCCCGACAGGGGGCAACACTGAAGCTTTCTTT
TRBV5-4	TRBJ2-3	NA	TRBD1	CASSLAGQGADTQYF	TGTGCCAGCAGCTTGGCTGGCCAGGGGGCAGATACGCAGTATTTT
TRBV7-9	TRBJ2-5	few	NA	CASSLVDTETQYF	TGTGCCAGCAGCCTAGTGGACACGGAGACCCAGTACTTC
TRBV19	TRBJ2-1	NA	NA	CASSILYNEQFF	TGTGCCAGTAGTATTTTATACAATGAGCAGTTCTTC
TRBV10-3	TRBJ1-4	NA	NA	CAIWSGLDGEKLFF	TGTGCCATCTGGTCCGGGCTCGATGGTGAAAAACTGTTTTTT
TRBV30	TRBJ2-7	few	TRBD1	CAWNLPQGQYEQYF	TGTGCCTGGAATCTCCCACAGGGGCAGTACGAGCAGTACTTC
TRBV6-6	TRBJ2-2	few	TRBD2	CASRRTSGNTGELFF	TGTGCCAGCAGGCGGACTAGCGGAAACACCGGGGAGCTGTTTTTT
TRBV24-1	TRBJ2-5	NA	TRBD2	CATSAASGGQETQYF	TGTGCCACCAGTGCAGCTAGCGGGGGCCAAGAGACCCAGTACTTC
TRBV7-2	TRBJ2-7	NA	NA	CASSPTTVYEQYF	TGTGCCAGCAGCCCCACTACCGTCTACGAGCAGTACTTC
TRBV7-9	TRBJ1-4	few	TRBD1	CASSLDRDSNEKLFF	TGTGCCAGCAGCTTAGACCGGGACAGTAATGAAAAACTGTTTTTT
TRBV12-3/TRBV12-4	TRBJ1-5	NA	TRBD1	CASSPGTGRGQPQHF	TGTGCCAGCAGTCCCGGGACAGGGAGAGGTCAGCCCCAGCATTTT
TRBV7-2	TRBJ1-1	NA	NA	CASSLFRTAQGNTEAFF	TGTGCCAGCAGCTTATTCAGGACAGCTCAGGGTAACACTGAAGCTTTCTTT
TRBV19	TRBJ2-7	once	TRBD1	CASSISDRARYEQYF	TGTGCCAGTAGTATCTCGGACAGGGCTCGGTACGAGCAGTACTTC
TRBV12-3/TRBV12-4	TRBJ2-1	NA	TRBD2	CASLLAGVNNEQFF	TGTGCCAGCTTACTTGCGGGAGTAAACAATGAGCAGTTCTTC
TRBV7-9	TRBJ1-1	NA	NA	CASSLSSREAFF	TGTGCCAGCAGCTTATCCTCCAGGGAAGCTTTCTTT
TRBV5-6	TRBJ1-5	NA	TRBD1	CASSQARQGYNQPQHF	TGTGCCAGCAGCCAGGCCCGACAGGGGTACAATCAGCCCCAGCATTTT
TRBV29-1	TRBJ2-5	few	NA	CSVVPNREWSGTQYF	TGCAGCGTTGTTCCGAACAGGGAATGGAGCGGGACCCAGTACTTC
TRBV19	TRBJ2-1	few	TRBD2	CATTRASGLYNEQFF	TGTGCCACCACCCGGGCTAGCGGGCTTTACAATGAGCAGTTCTTC
TRBV5-5	TRBJ2-3	few	TRBD2	CASSLGTSGFDTQYF	TGTGCCAGCAGTCTCGGGACTAGCGGATTTGATACGCAGTATTTT
TRBV14	TRBJ2-3	few	TRBD1	CASSAGTGRRDTQYF	TGTGCCAGCAGCGCCGGGACAGGGCGGAGAGATACGCAGTATTTT
TRBV7-8	TRBJ1-2	NA	TRBD1	CASSLRTGNGYTF	TGTGCCAGCAGCCTAAGGACAGGGAATGGCTACACCTTC
TRBV5-8	TRBJ2-1	few	TRBD2	CASSPAGGGGEQFF	TGTGCCAGCAGCCCAGCGGGAGGTGGTGGTGAGCAGTTCTTC
TRBV24-1	TRBJ2-2	many	TRBD2	CATSGQREVGELFF	TGTGCCACCAGTGGTCAGCGGGAGGTCGGGGAGCTGTTTTTT
TRBV6-1	TRBJ1-1	NA	TRBD1	CASNFYRGNTEAFF	TGTGCCAGCAATTTCTACAGGGGGAACACTGAAGCTTTCTTT
TRBV20-1	TRBJ1-1	few	NA	CSTPSGRNTEAFF	TGCAGTACCCCGTCCGGGCGTAACACTGAAGCTTTCTTT
TRBV12-3/TRBV12-4	TRBJ1-2	few	NA	CASSPRRSDGYTF	TGTGCCAGCAGCCCCCGCAGGTCGGATGGCTACACCTTC
TRBV7-8	TRBJ2-1	NA	TRBD1	CASSVSPAGGNEQFF	TGTGCCAGCTCCGTGTCACCGGCAGGGGGCAATGAGCAGTTCTTC
TRBV15	TRBJ2-7	few	NA	CATSRDSGTYEQYF	TGTGCCACCAGCAGAGATTCCGGGACCTACGAGCAGTACTTC
TRBV7-8	TRBJ2-6	NA	NA	CASSFKYSGANVLTF	TGTGCCAGCAGCTTCAAGTACTCTGGGGCCAACGTCCTGACTTTC
TRBV28	TRBJ2-2	NA	TRBD2	CASSFLAHLTGLLAGDQNTGELFF	TGTGCCAGCAGTTTCTTGGCCCACTTGACGGGGTTATTAGCGGGAGATCAGAACACCGGGGAGCTGTTTTTT
TRBV24-1	TRBJ2-1	few	NA	CATRGSGGEQFF	TGTGCCACCAGGGGGTCCGGCGGAGAACAGTTCTTC
TRBV20-1	TRBJ1-4	NA	TRBD1	CSAQPGTANEKLFF	TGCAGTGCCCAGCCGGGGACAGCAAATGAAAAACTGTTTTTT
TRBV4-3	TRBJ2-2	few	TRBD1	CASSQDWRDRGTGELFF	TGCGCCAGCAGCCAAGATTGGAGGGACAGGGGGACCGGGGAGCTGTTTTTT
TRBV6-1	TRBJ1-1	few	NA	CASRLDRREAFF	TGTGCCAGCAGACTGGACAGACGTGAAGCTTTCTTT
TRBV15	TRBJ1-2	NA	NA	CATSRDQYRDGYTF	TGTGCCACCAGCAGAGATCAGTACAGGGATGGCTACACCTTC
TRBV18	TRBJ2-3	NA	NA	CASSLLDYTDTQYF	TGTGCCAGCTCACTACTGGACTACACAGATACGCAGTATTTT
TRBV9	TRBJ2-5	few	TRBD2	CASSPTDSGWETQYF	TGTGCCAGCAGCCCCACCGATAGCGGGTGGGAGACCCAGTACTTC
TRBV14	TRBJ2-5	few	NA	CASSQGFRAGTQYF	TGTGCCAGCAGCCAAGGGTTTCGTGCTGGGACCCAGTACTTC
TRBV7-9	TRBJ2-3	NA	TRBD2	CASSLAATSGYTDTQYF	TGTGCCAGCAGCTTAGCGGCGACTAGCGGCTACACAGATACGCAGTATTTT